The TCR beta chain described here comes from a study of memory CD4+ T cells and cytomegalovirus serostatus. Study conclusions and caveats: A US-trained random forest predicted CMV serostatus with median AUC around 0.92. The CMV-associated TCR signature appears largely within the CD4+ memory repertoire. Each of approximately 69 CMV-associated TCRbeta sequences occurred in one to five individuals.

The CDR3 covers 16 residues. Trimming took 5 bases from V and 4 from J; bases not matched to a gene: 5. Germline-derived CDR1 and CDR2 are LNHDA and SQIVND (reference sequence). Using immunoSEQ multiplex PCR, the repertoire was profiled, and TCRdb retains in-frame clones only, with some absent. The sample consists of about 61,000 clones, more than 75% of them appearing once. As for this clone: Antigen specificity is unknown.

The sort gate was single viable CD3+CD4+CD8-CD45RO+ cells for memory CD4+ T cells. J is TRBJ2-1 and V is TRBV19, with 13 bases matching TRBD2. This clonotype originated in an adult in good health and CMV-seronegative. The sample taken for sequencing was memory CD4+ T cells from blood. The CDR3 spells CASSFRLAGGYNEQFF. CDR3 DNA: TGTGCCAGTAGTTTCCGACTAGCGGGAGGTTACAATGAGCAGTTCTTC.